This T cell receptor beta chain was observed in a study of shared clonotypes between healthy human individuals. Clones were sequenced by immunoSEQ multiplex PCR, and TCRdb holds only the in-frame ones, with some missing. This sample carries a few million clones, roughly 93% of them seen once, and the ten largest clones take 0.39%. The CDR3 consists of 13 residues. Germline-derived CDR1 and CDR2 are SQVTM and ANQGSEA. Trimming removed 6 bases at V and 1 base at J, with 13 bases between. The sequenced material came from naive CD4+ T cells from PBMCs. Described subset: CD45RA+ positively selected. The gene calls are TRBV29-1 and TRBJ2-7, with D uncertain. This TCR derives from a man younger than 35 in good health. Some clones in this sample may be carry-over from other donors' samples. As DNA, the CDR3 is TGCAGCGTCAGGCCGATCTTATCCTACGAGCAGTACTTC. Protein: CSVRPILSYEQYF.